The 6 T cell receptor beta chains reported below all come from one sample, sequenced in a study of blood T cell repertoires in COVID-19. Produced via immunoSEQ multiplex PCR; TCRdb's table is partial and in-frame only. Altogether approximately 240,000 clones are present, around 85% being singletons, with the ten largest covering over 3%. Specimen: peripheral blood. The receptors were gathered from a woman aged 25-40 years who had recovered from COVID-19.

The gene calls are TRBV5-5 and TRBJ2-7; D is possibly TRBD1 (6 bases). Germline values: CDR1 SGHKS, CDR2 YYEKEE (reference sequence). The CDR3 length is 17 residues. V lost 1 base and J 0 bases, leaving 17 bases between the germline ends. CDR3 DNA sequence: TGTGCCAGCAGCTTGTCGCCGGGGACAAGAATCTCCTACGAGCAGTACTTC. This gives the protein CASSLSPGTRISYEQYF. The variable domain in full, completed from reference TRBV5-5 and TRBJ2-7, reads DAGVTQSPTHLIKTRGQQVTLRCSPISGHKSVSWYQQVLGQGPQFIFQYYEKEERGRGNFPDRFSARQFPNYSSELNVNALLLGDSALYLCASSLSPGTRISYEQYFGPGTRLTVT.

The rearrangement links TRBV19 to TRBJ2-1, with TRBD2 matching over 9 bases. J lost 4 bases, V lost 5 bases, and 9 bases had no gene match. Germline lookup yields CDR1 LNHDA and CDR2 SQIVND (reference sequence). The CDR3 runs 16 residues. The CDR3, as DNA: TGTGCCAGTAGTCCCTTTGGAGCGGGGGGTTACAATGAGCAGTTCTTC. This translates into CASSPFGAGGYNEQFF.

This clone has more than one count but fewer than ten. This chain uses TRBV6-5 with TRBJ1-1, with D possibly being TRBD1 (5 bases). Trimming shortened V by 2 bases and J by 2 bases, and 15 bases separated the two germline ends. Germline CDR1 MNHEY, CDR2 SVGAGI. CDR3 length: 16 residues. DNA for the CDR3: TGTGCCAGCAGTTACGGCAGGAGGGGCCCAAACACTGAAGCTTTCTTT. Amino acid sequence: CASSYGRRGPNTEAFF.

V usage is TRBV14 and J usage is TRBJ1-1; no reliable D call. Trimming pared 4 bases from V and 0 bases from J, leaving 9 bases between. The CDR3 spans 14 residues. Germline V lookup: CDR1 SGHDN, CDR2 FVKESK. CDR3 in DNA: TGTGCCAGCAGCCTTGGCCTCATGAACACTGAAGCTTTCTTT. Amino acids: CASSLGLMNTEAFF.

With regard to this clone: An end of the junction differs from the germline gene, which may be a read error. CDR3 bases: TGTGCCAGCAGCTTGGGGGTAGCGGGGGACTCCCACAATGAGCAGTTCTTC. This gives the protein CASSLGVAGDSHNEQFF. The chain joins TRBV5-4 to TRBJ2-1, with 9 bases lining up with TRBD2. CDR3 length equals 17 residues. Germline CDR1 reads SGHNT; CDR2 reads YYREEE (reference sequence).

V is TRBV9 and J is TRBJ2-2; D might be TRBD1 (6 bases). The CDR3 extends over 15 amino acids. The V end lost 1 base, the J end lost 5 bases, and 12 bases lay between the germline ends. Germline CDR1 and CDR2: SGDLS and YYNGEE. The CDR3 loop is CASSVSPGDTGELFF. The CDR3 DNA reads TGTGCCAGCAGCGTATCTCCAGGGGATACCGGGGAGCTGTTTTTT. The variable domain in full, completed from reference TRBV9 and TRBJ2-2, reads DSGVTQTPKHLITATGQRVTLRCSPRSGDLSVYWYQQSLDQGLQFLIQYYNGEERAKGNILERFSAQQFPDLHSELNLSSLELGDSALYFCASSVSPGDTGELFFGEGSRLTVL.